This T cell receptor (beta chain) was recovered during a study of identical twins. Via MiXCR, TCRdb re-called the 5' RACE reads, giving one row per CDR3 protein. The data contain some 440,000 distinct CDR3 sequences, 20% to 25% of them singletons. Looked up from germline, CDR1 is SGHKS and CDR2 is YYEKEE (reference sequence). Between the trimmed V and J ends, which lost 4 bases and 13 bases, there was a span of 17 bases. This CDR3 contains 13 residues. These same data were also listed under a study on T cells expressing NK-cell markers.

This chain joins TRBV5-5 and TRBJ1-4; a possible D gene is TRBD1 (6 bases). Material: CD4+ T cells sorted from blood. The sequence was obtained from a woman between 18 and 30 years old in good health. DNA for the CDR3: TGTGCCAGCAGCAAGGGCCGGGACAACTCACTGTTTTTT. It yields the protein CASSKGRDNSLFF.